This entry features one T cell receptor (beta chain) sequence. Which antigen it targets is not known. One junction end does not reproduce the germline sequence, and a read error may be involved. This specimen comes from a study of blood T cell repertoires in COVID-19 (dated by TCRdb to 2019 to 2021). The study in broad terms: Collaborator samples came from the United States, Italy and Spain and covered acute and convalescent phases of COVID-19. Nearly every sample came with metadata listing a de-identified subject ID, COVID-19 status, age in years and sex. Deeply sampled blood TCRbeta repertoires from subjects exposed to, actively infected with, or recovered from COVID-19 were included in the dataset. A freely available public database, intended as a resource for researchers studying the immune response to SARS-CoV-2, is where the repertoires were released. Where available, HLA class I and class II types were obtained from metadata supplied by the sample provider rather than from assay-based typing. The material from the prospective study consisted of cDNA or gDNA derived from T cells, B-cell-depleted T cells, or PBMCs. Samples were obtained from the ongoing ImmuneRACE study (first 160 participants) and from about 1,300 subjects provided by 6 global collaborators. Here is what the overall study found, with its caveats: The quantity of clinical and demographic metadata differed by source and by participant and was supplied without curation.

The collaborating institutions used their own protocols to collect whole blood in K2EDTA tubes. For TCRbeta analysis, collaborators shipped samples in one of three forms: frozen whole blood, isolated PBMCs, or DNA extracted from either of those sample types. The CDR3 runs 15 residues from the cysteine to the phenylalanine. The only DNA kept is the CDR3, 45 bases in frame from the first base. CDR1 LGHDT and CDR2 YNNKEL were looked up in the germline V gene (reference sequence). TCRbeta CDR3 regions were amplified from genomic DNA by means of the immunoSEQ Assay, a bias-controlled multiplex PCR. In the authors' own workflow: Nucleated cell counts per sample were estimated from amplification of reference gene primers within the assay. To quantify the absolute abundance of each unique TCRbeta CDR3 rearrangement, sequence reads were collapsed and filtered. For each sample, productive Simpson clonality was calculated by taking the square root of Simpson's diversity index across productive rearrangements. Sourced from immuneACCESS, this table was stored by TCRdb with only in-frame sequences that have V and J called. A share of the clones is absent; for the studies checked, an unresolved V gene accounts for under half, and the remainder has no known explanation. The V and J calls and clone size come from that table; D and trimming were worked out from the DNA. Counted in this sample were fewer than 55,000 clones; 80% to 85% of them appeared once. The ten biggest clones cover around 1.4% of the sample.

The source of this sequence is a man aged 45-65 years with acute or convalescent COVID-19. The chain employs TRBV3-1 (or the pseudogene TRBV3-2) and TRBJ1-5; the D gene is perhaps TRBD1, from 6 matching bases. The specimen was peripheral blood. The DNA reads TGTGCCAGCCGCCAGGGGAGGAATAGCAATCAGCCCCAGCATTTT. Translation gives CASRQGRNSNQPQHF.